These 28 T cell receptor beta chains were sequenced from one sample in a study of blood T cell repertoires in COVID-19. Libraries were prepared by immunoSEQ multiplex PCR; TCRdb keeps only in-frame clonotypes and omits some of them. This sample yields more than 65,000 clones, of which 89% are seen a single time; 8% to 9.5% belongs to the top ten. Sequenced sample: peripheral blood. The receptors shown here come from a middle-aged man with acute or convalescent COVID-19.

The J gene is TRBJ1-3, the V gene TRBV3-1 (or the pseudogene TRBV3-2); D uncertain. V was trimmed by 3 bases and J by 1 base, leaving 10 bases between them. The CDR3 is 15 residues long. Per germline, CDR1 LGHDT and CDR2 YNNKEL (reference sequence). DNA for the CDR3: TGTGCCAGCAGCCACACTCTGTTATCTGGAAACACCATATATTTT. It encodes CASSHTLLSGNTIYF.

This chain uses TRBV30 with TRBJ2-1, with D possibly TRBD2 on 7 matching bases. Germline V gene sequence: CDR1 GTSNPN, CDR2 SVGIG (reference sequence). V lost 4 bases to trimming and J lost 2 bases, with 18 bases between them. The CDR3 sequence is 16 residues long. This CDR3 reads CAWTGGGPGAYNEQFF. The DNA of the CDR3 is TGTGCCTGGACTGGGGGGGGGCCGGGAGCCTACAATGAGCAGTTCTTC. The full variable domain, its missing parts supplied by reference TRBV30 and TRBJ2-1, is SQTIHQWPATLVQPVGSPLSLECTVEGTSNPNLYWYRQAAGRGLQLLFYSVGIGQISSEVPQNLSASRPQDRQFILSSKKLLLSDSGFYLCAWTGGGPGAYNEQFFGPGTRLTVL.

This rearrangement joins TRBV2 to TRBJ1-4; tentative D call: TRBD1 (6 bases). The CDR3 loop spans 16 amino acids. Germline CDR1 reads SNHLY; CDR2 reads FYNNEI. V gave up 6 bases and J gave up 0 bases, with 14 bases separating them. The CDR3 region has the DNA TGTGCCAGCAGAGAGACAGGAGACCCAACTAATGAAAAACTGTTTTTT. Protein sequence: CASRETGDPTNEKLFF.

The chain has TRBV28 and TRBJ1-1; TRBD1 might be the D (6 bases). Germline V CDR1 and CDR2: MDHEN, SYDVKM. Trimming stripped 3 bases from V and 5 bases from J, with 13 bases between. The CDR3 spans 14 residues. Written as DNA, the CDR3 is TGTGCCAGCAGTTTTTTAGGGGGGGGGACTGAAGCTTTCTTT. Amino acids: CASSFLGGGTEAFF. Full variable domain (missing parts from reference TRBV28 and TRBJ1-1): DVKVTQSSRYLVKRTGEKVFLECVQDMDHENMFWYRQDPGLGLRLIYFSYDVKMKEKGDIPEGYSVSREKKERFSLILESASTNQTSMYLCASSFLGGGTEAFFGQGTRLTVV.

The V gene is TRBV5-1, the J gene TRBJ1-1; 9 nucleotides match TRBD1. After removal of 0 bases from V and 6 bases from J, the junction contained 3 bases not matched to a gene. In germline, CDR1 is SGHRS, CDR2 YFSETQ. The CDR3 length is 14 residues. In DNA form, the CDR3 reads TGCGCCAGCAGCTTGGACGACAGGGGGGCTGAAGCTTTCTTT. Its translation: CASSLDDRGAEAFF. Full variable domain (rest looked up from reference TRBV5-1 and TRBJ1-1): KAGVTQTPRYLIKTRGQQVTLSCSPISGHRSVSWYQQTPGQGLQFLFEYFSETQRNKGNFPGRFSGRQFSNSRSEMNVSTLELGDSALYLCASSLDDRGAEAFFGQGTRLTVV.

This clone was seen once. CDR3 loop: CASVQGGRGGYTF. The CDR3 nucleotides read TGTGCCAGCGTCCAGGGGGGCAGGGGTGGCTACACCTTC. V usage is TRBV28 and J usage is TRBJ1-2, with TRBD1 identical over 7 bases. From germline, CDR1 is MDHEN and CDR2 SYDVKM. V shed 8 bases, J shed 7 bases, and the junction held 10 bases outside the gene matches. This CDR3 comprises 13 residues.

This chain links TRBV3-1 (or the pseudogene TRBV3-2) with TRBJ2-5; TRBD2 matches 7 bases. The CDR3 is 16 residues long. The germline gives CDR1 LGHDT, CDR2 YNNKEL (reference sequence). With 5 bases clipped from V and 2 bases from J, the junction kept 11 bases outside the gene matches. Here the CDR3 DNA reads TGTGCCAGCAGCTCTCTCGGGCTAGCGGATCAAGAGACCCAGTACTTC. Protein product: CASSSLGLADQETQYF.

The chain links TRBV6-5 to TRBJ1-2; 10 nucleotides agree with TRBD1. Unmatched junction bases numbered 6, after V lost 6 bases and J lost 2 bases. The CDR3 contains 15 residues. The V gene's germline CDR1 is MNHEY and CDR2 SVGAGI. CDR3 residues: CASRRRGQGNYGYTF. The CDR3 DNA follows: TGTGCCAGCAGAAGACGGGGACAGGGGAACTATGGCTACACCTTC.

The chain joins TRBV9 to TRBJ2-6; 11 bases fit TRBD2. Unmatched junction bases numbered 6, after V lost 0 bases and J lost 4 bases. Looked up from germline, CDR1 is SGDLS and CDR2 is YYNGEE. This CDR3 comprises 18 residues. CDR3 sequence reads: CASSVGASGGFGANVLTF. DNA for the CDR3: TGTGCCAGCAGCGTAGGGGCTAGCGGGGGGTTCGGGGCCAACGTCCTGACTTTC.

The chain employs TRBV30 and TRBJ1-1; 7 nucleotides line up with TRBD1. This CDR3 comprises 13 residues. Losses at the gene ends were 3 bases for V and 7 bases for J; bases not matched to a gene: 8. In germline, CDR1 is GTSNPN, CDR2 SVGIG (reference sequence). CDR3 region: CAWRTGRGLEAFF. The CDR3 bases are TGTGCCTGGAGGACAGGGAGAGGTCTTGAAGCTTTCTTT.

CDR3 bases: TGTGCCAGCAGCCCGGTGGCGGGGTTTGGGTCTGAAGCTTTCTTT. It translates to CASSPVAGFGSEAFF. The chain carries TRBV7-6 and TRBJ1-1, with no clear D. Trimming stripped 5 bases from V and 6 bases from J, with 19 bases between. Germline-derived CDR1 and CDR2 are SGHVS and FNYEAQ. The CDR3 spans 15 residues.

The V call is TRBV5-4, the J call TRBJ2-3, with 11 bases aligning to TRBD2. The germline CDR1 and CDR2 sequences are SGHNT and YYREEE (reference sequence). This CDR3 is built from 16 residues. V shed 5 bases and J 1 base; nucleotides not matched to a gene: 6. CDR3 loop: CASSYPLAGGTDTQYF. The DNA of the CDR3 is TGTGCCAGCAGTTATCCACTAGCGGGGGGCACAGATACGCAGTATTTT.

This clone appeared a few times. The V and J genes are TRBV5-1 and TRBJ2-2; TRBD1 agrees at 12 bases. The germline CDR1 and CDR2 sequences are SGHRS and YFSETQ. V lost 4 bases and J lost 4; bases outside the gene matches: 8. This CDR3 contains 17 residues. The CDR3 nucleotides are TGCGCCAGCAGCGCAGGGACAGGGGGCAGTAGCACCGGGGAGCTGTTTTTT. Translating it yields CASSAGTGGSSTGELFF.

The CDR3 DNA sequence: TGTGCCAGCAGCAAAGTCGGGGACAGGACCGACACTGAAGCTTTCTTT. This codes for CASSKVGDRTDTEAFF. The V call is TRBV21-1, the J call TRBJ1-1; TRBD1, the table's D call, lacks a check against the DNA. TRBV21-1 has pseudogene status. CDR3 size: 16 residues.

The chain's CDR3 is CASSLQGLEAFF. The CDR3 coding sequence is TGTGCCAGCAGCCTACAGGGCCTTGAAGCTTTCTTT. V gene TRBV7-2 combines with J gene TRBJ1-1; a weak D match, TRBD1 (6 bases). There are 12 residues in the CDR3. V was shortened by 5 bases and J by 7 bases, with 11 bases between the two germline ends. The V gene's germline CDR1 is SGHTA and CDR2 FQGNSA.

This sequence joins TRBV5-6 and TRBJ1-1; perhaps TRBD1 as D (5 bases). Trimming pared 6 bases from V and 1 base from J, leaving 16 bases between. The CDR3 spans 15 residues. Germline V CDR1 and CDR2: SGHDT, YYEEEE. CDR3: CASTPVGRENTEAFF. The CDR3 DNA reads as TGTGCCAGCACCCCGGTGGGCAGGGAGAACACTGAAGCTTTCTTT.

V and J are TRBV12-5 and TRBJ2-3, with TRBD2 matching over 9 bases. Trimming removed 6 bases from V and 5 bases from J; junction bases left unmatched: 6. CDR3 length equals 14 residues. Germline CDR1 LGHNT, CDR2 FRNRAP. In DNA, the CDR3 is TGTGCTAGTGGGAAGACTAGCGGTGGAGATACGCAGTATTTT. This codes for CASGKTSGGDTQYF. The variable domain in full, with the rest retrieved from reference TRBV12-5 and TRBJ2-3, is DARVTQTPRHKVTEMGQEVTMRCQPILGHNTVFWYRQTMMQGLELLAYFRNRAPLDDSGMPKDRFSAEMPDATLATLKIQPSEPRDSAVYFCASGKTSGGDTQYFGPGTRLTVL.

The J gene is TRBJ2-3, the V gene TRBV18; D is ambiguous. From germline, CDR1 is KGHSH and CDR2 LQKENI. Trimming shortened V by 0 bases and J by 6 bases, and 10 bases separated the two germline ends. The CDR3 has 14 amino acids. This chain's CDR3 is CASSPPSPPDTQYF. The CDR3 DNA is TGTGCCAGCTCACCACCCAGTCCCCCTGATACGCAGTATTTT.

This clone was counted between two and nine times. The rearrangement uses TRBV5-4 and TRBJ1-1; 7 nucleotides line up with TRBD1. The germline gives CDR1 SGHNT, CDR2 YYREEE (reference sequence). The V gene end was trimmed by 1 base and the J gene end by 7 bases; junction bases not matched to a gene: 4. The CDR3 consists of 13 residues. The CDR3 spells CASSLRQGGEAFF. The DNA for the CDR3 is TGTGCCAGCAGCTTGAGACAGGGTGGTGAAGCTTTCTTT.

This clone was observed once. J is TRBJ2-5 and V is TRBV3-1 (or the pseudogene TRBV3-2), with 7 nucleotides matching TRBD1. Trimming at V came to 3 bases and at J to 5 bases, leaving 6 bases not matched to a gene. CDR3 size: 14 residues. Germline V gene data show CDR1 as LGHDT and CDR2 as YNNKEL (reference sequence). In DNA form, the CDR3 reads TGTGCCAGCAGCCACCCGACAGGGTTGGAGACCCAGTACTTC. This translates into CASSHPTGLETQYF.

CDR3 sequence reads: CASSLGTSGTGLGYTF. In DNA form, the CDR3 reads TGCGCCAGCAGCTTGGGCACGTCCGGGACAGGGTTAGGCTACACCTTC. The chain uses TRBV5-1 and TRBJ1-2, with 9 bases fitting TRBD1. Germline assignment: CDR1 SGHRS and CDR2 YFSETQ. The CDR3 consists of 16 residues. J was trimmed by 8 bases and V by 0 bases; bases with no gene match: 11.

This chain's CDR3 is CASSELDRSNTEAFF. The CDR3 DNA reads TGTGCCAGCAGTGAATTAGACAGGTCGAACACTGAAGCTTTCTTT. The V and J genes are TRBV25-1 and TRBJ1-1; a possible D gene is TRBD1 (6 bases). Looked up from germline, CDR1 is MGHDK and CDR2 is SYGVNS. Between the trimmed V and J ends, which lost 1 base and 1 base, there was a span of 10 bases. There are 15 residues in the CDR3.

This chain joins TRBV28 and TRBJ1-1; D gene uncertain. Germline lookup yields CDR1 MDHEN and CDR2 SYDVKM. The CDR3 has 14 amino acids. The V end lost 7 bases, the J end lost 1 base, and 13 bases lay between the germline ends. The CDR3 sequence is CASTTLSGNTEAFF. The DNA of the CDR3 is TGTGCCAGCACCACACTATCGGGGAACACTGAAGCTTTCTTT.

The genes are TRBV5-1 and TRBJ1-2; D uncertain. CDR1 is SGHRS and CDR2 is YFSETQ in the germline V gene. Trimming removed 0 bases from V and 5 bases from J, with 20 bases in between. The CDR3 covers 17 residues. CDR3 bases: TGCGCCAGCAGCTTGGATGGAGTCGTCACCGGAGGTTATGGCTACACCTTC. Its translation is CASSLDGVVTGGYGYTF.

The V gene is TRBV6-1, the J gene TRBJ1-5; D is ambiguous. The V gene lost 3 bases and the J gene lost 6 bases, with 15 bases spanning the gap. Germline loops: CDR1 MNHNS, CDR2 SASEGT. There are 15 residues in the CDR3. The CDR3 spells CASSDPGGWGQPQHF. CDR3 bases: TGTGCCAGCAGTGACCCGGGAGGGTGGGGTCAGCCCCAGCATTTT.

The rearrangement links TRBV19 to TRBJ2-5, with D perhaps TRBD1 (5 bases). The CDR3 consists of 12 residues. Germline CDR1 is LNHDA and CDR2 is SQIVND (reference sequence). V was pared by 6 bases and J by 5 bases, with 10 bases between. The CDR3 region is CASRGRVETQYF. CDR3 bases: TGTGCCAGTAGAGGCAGGGTGGAGACCCAGTACTTC.

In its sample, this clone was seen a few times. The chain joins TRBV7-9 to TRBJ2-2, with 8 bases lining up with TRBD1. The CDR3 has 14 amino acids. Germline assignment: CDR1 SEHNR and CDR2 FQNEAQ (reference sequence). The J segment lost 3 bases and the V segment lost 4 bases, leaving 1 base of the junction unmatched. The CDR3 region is CASSSGGHTGELFF. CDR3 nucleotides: TGTGCCAGCAGCTCAGGGGGCCACACCGGGGAGCTGTTTTTT.

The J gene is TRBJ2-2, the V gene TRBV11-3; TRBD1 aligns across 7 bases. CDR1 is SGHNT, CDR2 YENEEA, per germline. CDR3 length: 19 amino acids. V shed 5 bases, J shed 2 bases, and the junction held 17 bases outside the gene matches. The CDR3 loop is CASSPRYTPGGRNTGELFF. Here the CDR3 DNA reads TGTGCCAGCAGCCCCCGGTATACGCCAGGGGGTCGCAACACCGGGGAGCTGTTTTTT.